This TCR beta chain was captured in a study of response to subunit inactivated influenza vaccine (dated by TCRdb to 2017 to 2018). Turning to the overall study: To follow how T cells responded to a trivalent subunit inactivated influenza vaccine, the researchers relied on deep quantitative profiling of the T cell receptor repertoire. General findings and caveats noted by the study authors: It was suggested by the authors that each seasonal influenza vaccination may recruit only a limited number of new T cells.

Reading from cysteine to phenylalanine, the CDR3 counts 11 amino acids. Left in the record is the CDR3 DNA by itself, 33 bases read in frame from the first base. Per the germline V gene, MNHEY is the CDR1 and SVGEGT is the CDR2. V is pared back by 2 bases and J by 9 bases, with 7 bases lying between the germline termini. The receptor library was made with RT-PCR. Sequencing instrument: Illumina HiSeq 2500. TCRdb redid the processing of the public reads, applying fastp at Q25 and MiXCR, and retained in-frame beta chains. Every entry covers one CDR3 protein and lists the most common genes and DNA from its rows. The sample contains about 620,000 distinct CDR3 sequences, approximately 10% of them found a single time. Approximately 11% of the sample is taken by the ten largest. Note on this clonotype: Its antigen specificity is not known. Nothing much larger sits one base from this clone, and base qualities are not available.

The same specimen was also included in a second study, on T cells expressing NK-cell markers. The second investigation adds: The TCR beta cDNA libraries were made using 5'RACE template switching, a step that added both a universal primer site and unique molecular identifiers. TCR beta-chain repertoires were profiled in sorted CD3+CD56+NKG2C+, CD3+CD56+NKG2C- and CD3+CD56-NKG2C+ T-cell subsets from several donors. Seven of the eight sequenced donors were HCMV-seropositive and one was HCMV-seronegative. To restrict sorting to alphabetaTCR-expressing T cells, an anti-gammadeltaTCR antibody was added in several experiments. For six donors, the dominant CD3+CD56+NKG2C+ clonotypes were among the top 10 CD8+ clonotypes and accounted for about 1.0-7.5% of CD8+ T cells. Those dominant clonotypes were again the most abundant among CD3+CD56-NKG2C+ cells in a few donors, at roughly 25-65%. Whether the expanded NKG2C-expressing T cell clones were specific for HCMV antigens was left unclear. The eight sequenced donors were randomly selected healthy volunteers, three men and five women. HCMV-specific IgG was detected in serum with a commercial ELISA kit to determine HCMV serostatus. Ficoll density gradient centrifugation was used to isolate peripheral blood mononuclear cells from blood. For over five donors, unsorted PBMC were also used to sequence bulk peripheral blood T-cell repertoires. Priming for cDNA synthesis came from the TCR beta constant segment, and two successive PCR amplification steps followed. Illumina HiSeq 2000/2500, MiSeq or NextSeq was used to sequence libraries as 2 x 150 bp reads. MIGEC was used to demultiplex reads and group reads by UMI, and MiTCR was used to assemble and quantify clonotypes. To exclude erroneous sequences, any TCR cDNA sequence not supported by at least two reads was discarded. The tcR package was used for downstream repertoire analysis, with clonotypes matched between fractions based on CDR3 nucleotide sequence plus V segment. VDJmatch was used to annotate antigen specificity against VDJdb, with one amino acid substitution allowed in CDR3.

The V and J genes are TRBV6-2 or TRBV6-3 and TRBJ1-1, with the identity of the D gene unclear. This clonotype originated in a man aged 50 to 60 who received an inactivated influenza vaccine. Donor details come from another sample of the same person, matched by shared clones. This specimen was PBMCs from blood, taken on the day of vaccination. The CDR3 protein is CASSYGVKAFF. Read as DNA, the sequence is TGTGCCAGCAGTTACGGGGTAAAAGCTTTCTTT.